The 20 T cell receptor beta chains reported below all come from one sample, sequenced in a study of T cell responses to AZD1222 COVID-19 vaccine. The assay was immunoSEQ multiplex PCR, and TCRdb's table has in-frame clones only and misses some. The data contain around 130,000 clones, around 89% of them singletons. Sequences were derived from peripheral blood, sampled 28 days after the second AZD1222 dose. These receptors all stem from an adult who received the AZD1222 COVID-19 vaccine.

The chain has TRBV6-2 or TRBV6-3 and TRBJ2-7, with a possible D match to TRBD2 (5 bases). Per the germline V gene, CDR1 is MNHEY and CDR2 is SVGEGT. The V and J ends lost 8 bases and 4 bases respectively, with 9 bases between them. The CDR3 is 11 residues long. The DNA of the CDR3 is TGTGCCAGCTGCCCGGGGTACGAGCAGTACTTC. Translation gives CASCPGYEQYF.

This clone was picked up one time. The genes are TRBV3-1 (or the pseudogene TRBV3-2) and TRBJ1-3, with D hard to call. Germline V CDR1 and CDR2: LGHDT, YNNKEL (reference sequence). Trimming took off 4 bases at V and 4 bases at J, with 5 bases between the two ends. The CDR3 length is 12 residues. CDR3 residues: CASSREGNTIYF. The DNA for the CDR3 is TGTGCCAGCAGCCGAGAGGGAAACACCATATATTTT.

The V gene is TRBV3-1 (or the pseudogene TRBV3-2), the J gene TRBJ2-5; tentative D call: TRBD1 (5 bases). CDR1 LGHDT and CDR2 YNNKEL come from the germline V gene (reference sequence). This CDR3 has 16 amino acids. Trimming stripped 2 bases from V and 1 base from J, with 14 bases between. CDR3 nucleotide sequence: TGTGCCAGCAGCCAAACCAGATACAGGTTCCAAGAGACCCAGTACTTC. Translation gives CASSQTRYRFQETQYF.

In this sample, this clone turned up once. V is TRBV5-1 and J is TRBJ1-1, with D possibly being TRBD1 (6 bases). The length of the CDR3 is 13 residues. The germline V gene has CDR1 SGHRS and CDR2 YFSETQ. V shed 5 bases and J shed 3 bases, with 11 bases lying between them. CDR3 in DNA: TGCGCCAGCAGTTGGGGGCCCGACACTGAAGCTTTCTTT. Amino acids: CASSWGPDTEAFF.

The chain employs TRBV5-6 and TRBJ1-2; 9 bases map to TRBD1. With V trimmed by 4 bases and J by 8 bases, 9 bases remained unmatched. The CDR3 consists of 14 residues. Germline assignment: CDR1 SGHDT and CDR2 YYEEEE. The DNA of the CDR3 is TGTGCCAGCAGCGGGACAGGGTTCAGGGAAGGCTACACCTTC. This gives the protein CASSGTGFREGYTF.

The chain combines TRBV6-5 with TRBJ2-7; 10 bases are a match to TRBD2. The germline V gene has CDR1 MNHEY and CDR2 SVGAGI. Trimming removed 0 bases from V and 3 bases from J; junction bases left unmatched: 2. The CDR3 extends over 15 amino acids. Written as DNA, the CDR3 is TGTGCCAGCAGTTACTCGCCTAGCGGGAGCTACGAGCAGTACTTC. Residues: CASSYSPSGSYEQYF.

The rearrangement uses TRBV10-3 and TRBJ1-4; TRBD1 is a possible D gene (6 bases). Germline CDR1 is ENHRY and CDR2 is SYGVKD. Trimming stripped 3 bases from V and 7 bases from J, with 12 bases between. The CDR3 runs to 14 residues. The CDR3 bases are TGTGCCATCAGTGACAGGGGCGCGGGTGAAAAACTGTTTTTT. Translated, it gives CAISDRGAGEKLFF.

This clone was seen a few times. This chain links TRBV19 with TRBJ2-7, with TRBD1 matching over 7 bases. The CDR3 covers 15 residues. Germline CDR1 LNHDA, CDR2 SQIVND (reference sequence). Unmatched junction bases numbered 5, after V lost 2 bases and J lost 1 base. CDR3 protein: CASSISGGRSYEQYF. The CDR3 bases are TGTGCCAGTAGTATATCAGGGGGTAGATCCTACGAGCAGTACTTC.

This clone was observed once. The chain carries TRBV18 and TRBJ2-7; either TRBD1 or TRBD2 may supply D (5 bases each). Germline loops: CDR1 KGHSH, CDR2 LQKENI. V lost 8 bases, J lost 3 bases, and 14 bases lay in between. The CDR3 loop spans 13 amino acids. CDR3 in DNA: TGTGCCAGCCAGTCCGGGGCGGACTACGAGCAGTACTTC. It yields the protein CASQSGADYEQYF.

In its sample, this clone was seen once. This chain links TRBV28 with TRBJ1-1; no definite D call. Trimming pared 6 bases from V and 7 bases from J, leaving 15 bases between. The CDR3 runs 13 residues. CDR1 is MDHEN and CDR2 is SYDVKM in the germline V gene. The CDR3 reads CASSLQFYSEAFF. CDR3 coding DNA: TGTGCCAGCAGCCTACAGTTTTACAGTGAAGCTTTCTTT.

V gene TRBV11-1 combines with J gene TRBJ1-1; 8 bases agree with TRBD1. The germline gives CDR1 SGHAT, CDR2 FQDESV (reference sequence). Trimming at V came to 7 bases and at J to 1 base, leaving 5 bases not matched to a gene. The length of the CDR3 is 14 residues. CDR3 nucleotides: TGTGCCAGCACGATGGGGACAGGGAACACTGAAGCTTTCTTT. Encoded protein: CASTMGTGNTEAFF.

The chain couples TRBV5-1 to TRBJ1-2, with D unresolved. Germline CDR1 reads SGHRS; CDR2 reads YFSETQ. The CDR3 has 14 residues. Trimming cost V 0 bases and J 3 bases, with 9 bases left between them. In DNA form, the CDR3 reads TGCGCCAGCAGCTTGGACCCAAGTGACTATGGCTACACCTTC. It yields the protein CASSLDPSDYGYTF.

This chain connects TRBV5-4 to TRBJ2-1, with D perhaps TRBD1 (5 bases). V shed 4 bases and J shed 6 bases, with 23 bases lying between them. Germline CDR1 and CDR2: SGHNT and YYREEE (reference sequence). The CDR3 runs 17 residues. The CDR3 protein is CASSLPIGQAPSNEQFF. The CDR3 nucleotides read TGTGCCAGCAGCCTTCCAATCGGACAAGCGCCTAGCAATGAGCAGTTCTTC.

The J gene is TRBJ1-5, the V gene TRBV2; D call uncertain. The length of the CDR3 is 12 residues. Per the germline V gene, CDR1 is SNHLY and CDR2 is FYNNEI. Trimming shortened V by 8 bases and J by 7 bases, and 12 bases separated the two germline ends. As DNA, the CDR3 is TGTGCCAGCGATGGGGTGGGCCAGCCCCAGCATTTT. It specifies CASDGVGQPQHF.

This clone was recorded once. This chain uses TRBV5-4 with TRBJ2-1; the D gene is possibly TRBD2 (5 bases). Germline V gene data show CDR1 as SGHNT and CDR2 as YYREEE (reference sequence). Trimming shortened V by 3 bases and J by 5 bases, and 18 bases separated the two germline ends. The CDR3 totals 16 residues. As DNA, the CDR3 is TGTGCCAGCAGCTATGGTGTCCCGGGAAGGGACAATGAGCAGTTCTTC. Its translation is CASSYGVPGRDNEQFF.

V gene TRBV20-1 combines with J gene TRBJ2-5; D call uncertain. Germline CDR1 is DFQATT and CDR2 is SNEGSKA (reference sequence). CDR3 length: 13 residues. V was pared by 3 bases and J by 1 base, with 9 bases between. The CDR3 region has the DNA TGCAGTGCTAGTGCCCCTCCCCAAGAGACCCAGTACTTC. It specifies CSASAPPQETQYF.

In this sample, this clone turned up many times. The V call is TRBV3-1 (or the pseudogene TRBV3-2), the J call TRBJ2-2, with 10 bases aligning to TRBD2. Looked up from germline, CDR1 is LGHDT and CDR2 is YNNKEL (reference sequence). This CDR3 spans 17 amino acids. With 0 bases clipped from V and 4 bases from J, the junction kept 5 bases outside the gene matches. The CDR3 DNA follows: TGTGCCAGCAGCCAAGATCGAGCGGGAGGGCCCACCGGGGAGCTGTTTTTT. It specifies CASSQDRAGGPTGELFF.

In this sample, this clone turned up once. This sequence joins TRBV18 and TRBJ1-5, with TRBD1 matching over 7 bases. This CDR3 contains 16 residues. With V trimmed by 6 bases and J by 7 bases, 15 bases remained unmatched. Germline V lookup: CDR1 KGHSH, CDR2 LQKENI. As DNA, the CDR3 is TGTGCCAGCTCGCCCGACCGGGACAGTCGGTTCCAGCCCCAGCATTTT. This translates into CASSPDRDSRFQPQHF.

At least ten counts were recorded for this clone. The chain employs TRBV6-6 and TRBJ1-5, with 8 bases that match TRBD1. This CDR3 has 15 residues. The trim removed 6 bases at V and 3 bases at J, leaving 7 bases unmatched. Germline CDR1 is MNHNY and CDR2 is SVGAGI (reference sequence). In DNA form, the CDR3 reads TGTGCCAGCAGCCCAGGACAGGGTGACAATCAGCCCCAGCATTTT. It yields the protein CASSPGQGDNQPQHF.

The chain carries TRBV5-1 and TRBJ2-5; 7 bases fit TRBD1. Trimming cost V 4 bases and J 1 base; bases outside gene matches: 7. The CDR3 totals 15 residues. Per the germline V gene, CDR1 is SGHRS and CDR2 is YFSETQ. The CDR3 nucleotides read TGCGCCAGCAGCACAACAGGGGCGCGCCAAGAGACCCAGTACTTC. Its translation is CASSTTGARQETQYF.